The entry below describes one T cell receptor beta chain. Antigen: not known. The data were taken from a study of shared clonotypes between healthy human individuals. Study-wide results and limits: Non-shared clonotypes had lower generation probabilities than clonotypes shared by all four sorted-subset donors. Clonotype sharing across a few donors was observed for 4% to 5.5% of naive CD4 clonotypes.

This table comes from immunoSEQ multiplex PCR, and its TCRdb copy is limited to in-frame clones, with some not included. The table shows 2 million to 2.5 million clones, with approximately 95% occurring only once. The CDR3 has 14 residues. In germline, CDR1 is PRHDT, CDR2 FYEKMQ (reference sequence). Trimming removed 5 bases from V and 0 bases from J, with 7 bases in between. This chain joins TRBV13 and TRBJ2-2; no reliable D call. Sample: naive CD4+ T cells from PBMCs. Subset indicated: CD45RA+ positively selected. This TCR came from a man between 18 and 35 years old in good health. Some clones in this sample may be carry-over from other donors' samples. In DNA, the CDR3 is TGTGCCAGCAGCGATCGGACGAACACCGGGGAGCTGTTTTTT. Amino acids: CASSDRTNTGELFF.